The entry below describes one T cell receptor beta chain. As yet, its antigen is unknown. An expansion of CD8+CD57+ cells by flow cytometry had been shown in patients chosen for sequencing. Patients had not yet gotten any therapy when their blood was taken for sampling. Using genomic DNA as the template, TCR beta VDJ and CDR3 profiling was carried out. In TCRdb, the reads were re-called with MiXCR into one record per CDR3 protein. This table has approximately 80,000 distinct CDR3 sequences, 70% appearing once. These data are taken from a study of CD8+CD57+ T cells in acquired aplastic anemia. The wider study: DNA from sorted CD4+ and CD8+ cells averaged around 3 ug. Study results and limitations: CD8+ Simpson's diversity did not differ significantly between patients and controls. Some 27 CD8+ CDR3 sequences were shared between patients and controls.

Germline CDR1 reads SQVTM; CDR2 reads ANQGSEA. The CDR3 totals 15 residues. Trimming cost V 0 bases and J 0 bases, with 9 bases left between them. The source is a human donor with aplastic anemia. This chain joins TRBV29-1 and TRBJ1-3, with TRBD1 as a possible D gene (5 bases). Sequenced: sorted CD4+, CD8+, or CD8+CD57+ T cells (not recorded which) from PBMCs. CDR3: CSVEDGGSSGNTIYF. The CDR3 nucleotides read TGCAGCGTTGAAGATGGGGGGAGCTCTGGAAACACCATATATTTT.